The TCR beta chain described here comes from a study of CD8 T cells in Susac syndrome. Study-level findings and limits: It was acknowledged by the study that relatively few individuals were included in its TCR sequencing and HLA analysis.

Turning to this clonotype: Its antigen is still unknown.

Trimming removed 6 bases at V and 0 bases at J, with 9 bases between. Germline V gene data show CDR1 as MNHEY and CDR2 as SVGEGT. The CDR3 contains 13 residues. Reverse transcription of about 0.5 to 1 ug RNA used random hexamers. TCRdb reprocessed the immunoSEQ multiplex PCR reads via MiXCR and lists one record per CDR3 protein. The sample includes approximately 130,000 distinct CDR3 sequences, approximately 90% of them seen just once. The chain is built from TRBV6-2 or TRBV6-3 and TRBJ2-7; D unclear. The TCR sequence derives from a human donor with multiple sclerosis. The specimen was CD8+ T cells from PBMCs. This CDR3 reads CASRARSSYEQYF. The CDR3, as DNA: TGTGCCAGCAGGGCCAGGAGCTCCTACGAGCAGTACTTC.